The T cell receptor (beta chain) described here comes from a study of response to subunit inactivated influenza vaccine. On this clonotype: Its antigen is still unknown.

Study-level results: There was a suggestion from the authors that each seasonal influenza vaccination recruits few new T cells.

Each CDR3 protein is one row after TCRdb ran MiXCR on the RT-PCR reads. Altogether some 500,000 distinct CDR3 sequences are present, approximately 15% being singletons, with the ten largest covering about 3%. The TCR was taken from a man aged 50 to 69 who received an inactivated influenza vaccine. The sample was CD4+ T cells sorted from PBMCs, taken less than 30 months after vaccination.

CDR3 bases: TGTGCCAGCAGTATGGGGGAGGCCCAGTACTTC. Amino acids: CASSMGEAQYF. The V gene is TRBV2, the J gene TRBJ2-5; perhaps TRBD2 as D (6 bases). There are 11 residues in the CDR3. Germline V gene lookup returns CDR1 SNHLY and CDR2 FYNNEI. Trimming stripped 5 bases from V and 9 bases from J, with 10 bases between.